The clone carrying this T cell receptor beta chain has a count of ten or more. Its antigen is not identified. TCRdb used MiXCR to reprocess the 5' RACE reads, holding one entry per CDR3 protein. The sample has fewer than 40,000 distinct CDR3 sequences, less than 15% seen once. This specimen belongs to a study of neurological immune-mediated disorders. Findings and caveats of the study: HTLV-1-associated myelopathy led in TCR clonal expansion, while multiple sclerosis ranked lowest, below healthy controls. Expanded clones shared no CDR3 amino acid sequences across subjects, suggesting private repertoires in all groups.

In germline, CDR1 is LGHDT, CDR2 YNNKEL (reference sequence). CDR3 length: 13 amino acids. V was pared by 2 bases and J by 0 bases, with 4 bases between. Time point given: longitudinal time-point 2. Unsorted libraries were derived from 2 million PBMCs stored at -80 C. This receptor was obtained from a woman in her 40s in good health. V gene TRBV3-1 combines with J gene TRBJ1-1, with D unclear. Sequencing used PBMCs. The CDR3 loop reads CASSQSVNTEAFF. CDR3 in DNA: TGTGCCAGCAGCCAATCAGTGAACACTGAAGCTTTCTTT.